Below, 10 T cell receptor beta chains from the same sample are listed, as sequenced in a study of cytomegalovirus exposure and HLA in healthy donors. PCR involved 60 Vbeta and 13 Jbeta primers. Some clones are missing from TCRdb's copy, which holds only in-frame ones; the method was immunoSEQ multiplex PCR. The profile shows around 200,000 clones, 60% to 85% of them singletons. Sequencing input: PBMCs. The receptors here all came from a female donor in good health and CMV-seronegative.

The chain joins TRBV9 to TRBJ2-3; 10 bases agree with TRBD2. The germline gives CDR1 SGDLS, CDR2 YYNGEE. The ends lost 4 bases at V and 0 bases at J; junction bases unmatched: 8. This CDR3 has 17 amino acids. The CDR3: CASSRTSGYGSTDTQYF. The DNA for the CDR3 is TGTGCCAGCAGCAGGACTAGCGGATACGGTAGCACAGATACGCAGTATTTT. Variable domain in full (rest from reference TRBV9 and TRBJ2-3): DSGVTQTPKHLITATGQRVTLRCSPRSGDLSVYWYQQSLDQGLQFLIQYYNGEERAKGNILERFSAQQFPDLHSELNLSSLELGDSALYFCASSRTSGYGSTDTQYFGPGTRLTVL.

This clone was observed a few times. This chain joins TRBV19 and TRBJ2-7; 10 bases are a match to TRBD1. J gave up 4 bases and V 8 bases, and 8 bases lay outside the gene matches. The CDR3 covers 14 residues. Germline CDR1 and CDR2: LNHDA and SQIVND (reference sequence). The CDR3 nucleotides read TGTGCCAGTGGACCGGGACAGGGGTGGTACGAGCAGTACTTC. As protein: CASGPGQGWYEQYF.

This chain joins TRBV28 and TRBJ1-4, with 9 bases aligning to TRBD1. This CDR3 is 14 amino acids long. Germline CDR1 and CDR2: MDHEN and SYDVKM. V shed 9 bases, J shed 1 base, and the junction held 3 bases outside the gene matches. As DNA, the CDR3 is TGTGCCAGTACAGGGGGCCGAACTAATGAAAAACTGTTTTTT. Protein: CASTGGRTNEKLFF.

J is TRBJ2-2 and V is TRBV4-3, with D tentatively TRBD1 (6 bases). There are 15 residues in the CDR3. Between the trimmed V and J ends, which lost 4 bases and 4 bases, there was a span of 13 bases. Looked up from germline, CDR1 is LGHNA and CDR2 is YSLEER. The DNA of the CDR3 is TGCGCCAGCAGCCCACGGACAGCTTTCACCGGGGAGCTGTTTTTT. Protein product: CASSPRTAFTGELFF.

Worth noting for this clone: The sample has other DNA sequences that encode this CDR3 too. The J gene is TRBJ1-6, the V gene TRBV6-5; tentatively, D is TRBD1 (5 bases). The CDR3 is made up of 12 amino acids. Trimming removed 6 bases at V and 12 bases at J, with 12 bases between. Germline V gene sequence: CDR1 MNHEY, CDR2 SVGAGI. The CDR3 protein is CASSLGGRPLHF. The CDR3 DNA reads as TGTGCCAGCAGCCTCGGGGGAAGACCCCTCCACTTT.

This clone was seen only once. The chain employs TRBV10-3 and TRBJ1-6; no clear D gene. Trimming took 0 bases from V and 6 from J, leaving 9 bases between them. From germline, CDR1 is ENHRY and CDR2 SYGVKD. The CDR3 spans 15 residues. As DNA, the CDR3 is TGTGCCATCAGTGAGTCTGGGCTATCTAATTCACCCCTCCACTTT. Translation gives CAISESGLSNSPLHF.

V usage is TRBV4-2 and J usage is TRBJ2-1, with D uncertain. The germline V gene has CDR1 LGHNA and CDR2 YNFKEQ. This CDR3 contains 13 residues. V lost 1 base, J lost 12 bases, and 13 bases lay in between. The DNA of the CDR3 is TGTGCCAGCAGCCAAGGGAGTACCTTCCCGCAGTTCTTC. Amino acids: CASSQGSTFPQFF.

The J gene is TRBJ2-2, the V gene TRBV7-2; 8 bases fit TRBD1. The CDR3 length is 15 residues. J gave up 7 bases and V 5 bases, and 9 bases lay outside the gene matches. Germline CDR1 SGHTA, CDR2 FQGNSA. This chain's CDR3 is CASSPQGATVGELFF. For the CDR3, the DNA is TGTGCCAGCAGCCCTCAGGGGGCGACGGTCGGGGAGCTGTTTTTT.

V gene TRBV5-1 combines with J gene TRBJ2-7, with 7 bases that match TRBD1. Germline lookup yields CDR1 SGHRS and CDR2 YFSETQ. This CDR3 contains 15 residues. Trimming cost V 4 bases and J 3 bases; bases outside gene matches: 10. The CDR3 nucleotides read TGCGCCAGCAGCCCTCGACAGGGCTCTTACTACGAGCAGTACTTC. Residues: CASSPRQGSYYEQYF.

The chain uses TRBV18 and TRBJ2-5; no reliable D call. Germline CDR1 reads KGHSH; CDR2 reads LQKENI. V was pared by 3 bases and J by 2 bases, with 4 bases between. The CDR3 has 12 amino acids. CDR3 residues: CASSPRQETQYF. CDR3 nucleotide sequence: TGTGCCAGCTCACCGAGGCAAGAGACCCAGTACTTC.